A selection of T cell receptor beta chains follows, all from one sample in a study of blood T cell repertoires in COVID-19. Here immunoSEQ multiplex PCR was the method, and the copy in TCRdb shows in-frame clones only, minus some. Seen here are around 200,000 clones, roughly 90% observed once, and the top ten hold approximately 11%. The sample comprised peripheral blood. These receptors all come from a woman aged 60-70 years with COVID-19, enrolled during active disease. Both conserved end residues are part of each CDR3. A D gene is named only where the DNA matches it firmly. Size tells how often a clone was seen (once, few, many) or the class of an expanded clone, and some rows leave it out.

>.|TRBJ2-7|few|TRBV5-1
TGCGCCAGCAGCTTGGAAGCGCCCTACGAGCAGTACTTC
CASSLEAPYEQYF
>.|TRBJ1-6|.|TRBV7-8
TGTGCCAGCAGCTTAGCGGGCGGGGGTCACTCACCCCTCCACTTT
CASSLAGGGHSPLHF
>.|TRBJ2-7|.|TRBV11-2
TGTGCCAGCAGCTTAGCTCGATCCGCTAACGAGCAGTACTTC
CASSLARSANEQYF
>TRBD1|TRBJ2-5|.|TRBV7-9
TGTGCCAGCAGCCCAGGGACAGGGTACCAAGAGACCCAGTACTTC
CASSPGTGYQETQYF
>TRBD2|TRBJ2-1|.|TRBV5-6
TGTGCCAGCAGCTATAACCCGACTAGCGGGAGGTCTCCGTACAATGAGCAGTTCTTC
CASSYNPTSGRSPYNEQFF
>TRBD2|TRBJ2-1|.|TRBV9
TGTGCCAGCAGCGTAGGTAGCGGGATAACGGGAAATGAGCAGTTCTTC
CASSVGSGITGNEQFF
>.|TRBJ2-3|once|TRBV7-2
TGTGCCAGCAGCCCTTACACAGATACGCAGTATTTT
CASSPYTDTQYF
>TRBD1|TRBJ1-1|.|TRBV27
TGTGCCAGCAGTTCCTCGGACAGGCGCACTGAAGCTTTCTTT
CASSSSDRRTEAFF
>TRBD2|TRBJ2-1|.|TRBV19
TGTGCCAGTCACCGGGGGGGGAGCGGTAGGAATGAGCAGTTCTTC
CASHRGGSGRNEQFF
>.|TRBJ2-7|.|TRBV6-5
TGTGCCAGCACTGGTAGCTTATACCCCGAGCAGTACTTC
CASTGSLYPEQYF
>.|TRBJ1-2|.|TRBV5-1
TGCGCCAGCAGCTTGGCTTATCAGGGATTAGGCTACACCTTC
CASSLAYQGLGYTF
>.|TRBJ1-2|.|TRBV11-3
TGTGCCAGCAGCTTAGCAGGGGATGGCTACACCTTC
CASSLAGDGYTF
>.|TRBJ2-1|.|TRBV5-4
TGTGCCAGCAGCTGGGGACACCCAGGCGCCTACAATGAGCAGTTCTTC
CASSWGHPGAYNEQFF
>.|TRBJ2-5|.|TRBV7-2
TGTGCCAGCAGCTTAGGGCGGTCGTTGGGGACCCAGTACTTC
CASSLGRSLGTQYF
>.|TRBJ1-6|.|TRBV10-3
TGTGCCACCGCGACAGGAGGTTCACCCCTCCACTTT
CATATGGSPLHF
>TRBD1|TRBJ1-2|.|TRBV5-1
TGCGCCAGCAGCACCTCTGGGACAGGGGGCTATGGCTACACCTTC
CASSTSGTGGYGYTF